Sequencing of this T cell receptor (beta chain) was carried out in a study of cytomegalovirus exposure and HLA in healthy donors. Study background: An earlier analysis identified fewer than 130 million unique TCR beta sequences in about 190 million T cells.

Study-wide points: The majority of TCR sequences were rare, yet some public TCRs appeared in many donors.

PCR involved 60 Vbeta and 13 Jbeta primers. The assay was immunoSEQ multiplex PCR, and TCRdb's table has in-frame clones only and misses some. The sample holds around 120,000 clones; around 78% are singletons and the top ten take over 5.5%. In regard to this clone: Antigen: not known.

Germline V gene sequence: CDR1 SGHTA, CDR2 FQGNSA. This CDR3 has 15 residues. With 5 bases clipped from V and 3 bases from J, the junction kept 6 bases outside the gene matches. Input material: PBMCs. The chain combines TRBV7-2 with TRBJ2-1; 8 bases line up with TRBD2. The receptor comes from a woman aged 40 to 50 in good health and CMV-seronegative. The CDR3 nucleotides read TGTGCCAGCAGCCGCACGGGACTAGACTACAATGAGCAGTTCTTC. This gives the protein CASSRTGLDYNEQFF.